These T cell receptor beta chains were read from a single sample in a study of human versus mouse CDR3 diversity and MHC coevolution. The assay was immunoSEQ multiplex PCR, and TCRdb's table has in-frame clones only and misses some. This sample has some 82,000 clones, with roughly 95% found just once. The specimen sequenced was naive CD4+ T cells from blood. The receptors here all came from a person aged 25 to 75 in good health. The CDR3 runs from the conserved cysteine through the conserved F or W. The D gene is left open where the match is weak. Clone size is stated in some rows and not others, as once, few, many or a class when expanded.

>TRBD1|TRBJ2-1|TRBV10-3|NA
TGTGCCATCAGTGACGGGGGACAGGGGCTATGGAATGAGCAGTTCTTC
CAISDGGQGLWNEQFF
>TRBD1|TRBJ1-1|TRBV9|NA
TGTGCCAGCAGTAGGGACAGTTTTTTCCAGAACACTGAAGCTTTCTTT
CASSRDSFFQNTEAFF
>TRBD1|TRBJ2-7|TRBV5-4|NA
TGTGCCAGCAGCCTACCGACAGGGGGCGGCGAGCAGTACTTC
CASSLPTGGGEQYF
>NA|TRBJ2-7|TRBV7-9|NA
TGTGCCAGCAGCTTAGGCCAGTCCAACGAGCAGTACTTC
CASSLGQSNEQYF
>TRBD2|TRBJ2-1|TRBV4-3|NA
TGCGCCAGCAGCCAAGAGTCGAGACTAGCGGGGGCCAGGTTCTTC
CASSQESRLAGARFF
>NA|TRBJ2-3|TRBV9|NA
TGTGCCAGCAGCTCCCGATGGGGGTTGGCTAGCGGCACAGATACGCAGTATTTT
CASSSRWGLASGTDTQYF
>NA|TRBJ1-2|TRBV7-9|NA
TGTGCCAGCAGCTTCGAGGCCGGAAGCCCTAACTATGGCTACACCTTC
CASSFEAGSPNYGYTF
>NA|TRBJ2-7|TRBV5-1|NA
TGCGCCAGCAGCCCGACCGGGACTGGAAACGAGCAGTACTTC
CASSPTGTGNEQYF
>TRBD1|TRBJ1-1|TRBV19|NA
TGTGCCAGTAGTATCCCTCTCGCCGGGACAGGGTTCATGAACACTGAAGCTTTCTTT
CASSIPLAGTGFMNTEAFF
>TRBD1|TRBJ2-7|TRBV4-3|NA
TGCGCCAGCAGTCGAGTCTTCAGGGGGCTGCACGAGCAGTACTTC
CASSRVFRGLHEQYF
>NA|TRBJ1-3|TRBV7-9|NA
TGTGCCAGCATGCCCTTAGGGAGCTCTGGAAACACCATATATTTT
CASMPLGSSGNTIYF
>NA|TRBJ2-3|TRBV19|NA
TGTGCCAGTAGTTCGTACACTCACACAGATGCGCAGTATTTT
CASSSYTHTDAQYF
>NA|TRBJ1-4|TRBV4-2|NA
TGTGCCAGCAGCCAAGATCTGGAGAAACTGTTTTTT
CASSQDLEKLFF
>TRBD1|TRBJ1-2|TRBV13|NA
TGTGCCAGCAGCCGCCGGGACAGAAATAATGGCTACACCTTC
CASSRRDRNNGYTF
>TRBD1|TRBJ2-1|TRBV9|NA
TGTGCCAGCAGCGTTCTCACAGGGGGCCATGAGCAGTTCTTC
CASSVLTGGHEQFF
>TRBD2|TRBJ2-7|TRBV6-1|NA
TGTGCCAGCAGTGGTGGGGCGGGGGGCGCCTACGAGCAGTACTTC
CASSGGAGGAYEQYF
>TRBD2|TRBJ2-7|TRBV28|NA
TGTGCCAGCGGGGGGACTAGCAAGCGCTACGAGCAGTACTTC
CASGGTSKRYEQYF
>NA|TRBJ2-2|TRBV7-7|NA
TGTGCCAGCAGACCGGGGAACACCGGGGAGCTGTTTTTT
CASRPGNTGELFF
>TRBD2|TRBJ2-5|TRBV6-6|NA
TGTGCCAGCAGTGGGACTAGCGGGAGTGAGACCCAGTACTTC
CASSGTSGSETQYF
>NA|TRBJ1-1|TRBV9|NA
TGTGCCAGCACCGTAGGGTCGGGGAACACTGAAGCTTTCTTT
CASTVGSGNTEAFF
>NA|TRBJ1-1|TRBV5-1|once
TGCGCCAGCAGCACCGGGGCAGGGGTAACTGAAGCTTTCTTT
CASSTGAGVTEAFF
>TRBD1|TRBJ1-2|TRBV19|NA
TGTGCCAGTGTACAGGGGCCGGGGGCTAACTATGGCTACACCTTC
CASVQGPGANYGYTF
>TRBD2|TRBJ2-3|TRBV4-2|NA
TGTGCCAGCATAGTTTCTAGCGGGAGTGACGATACGCAGTATTTT
CASIVSSGSDDTQYF
>TRBD2|TRBJ2-1|TRBV4-3|NA
TGCGCCAGCAGCCAAGTTCTAGCGGTCGGTGAGCAGTTCTTC
CASSQVLAVGEQFF
>NA|TRBJ2-7|TRBV7-2|NA
TGTGCCAGCAGCCCGTCATCAAACTACGAGCAGTACTTC
CASSPSSNYEQYF
>TRBD2|TRBJ2-3|TRBV7-3|NA
TGTGCCAGCAGCTTCGGACTAGCATCCAGAACGGGTGATACGCAGTATTTT
CASSFGLASRTGDTQYF
>NA|TRBJ1-6|TRBV4-1|NA
TGCGCCAGCAGCCAAGATCGAAGCCCCTCCTATAATTCACCCCTCCACTTT
CASSQDRSPSYNSPLHF
>NA|TRBJ1-1|TRBV18|NA
TGTGCCAGCTCGGTCGCCGGCAGGGATACTGAAGCTTTCTTT
CASSVAGRDTEAFF
>NA|TRBJ2-7|TRBV9|NA
TGTGCCAGCAGCGTTACAGGGAAGCCCTACGAGCAGTACTTC
CASSVTGKPYEQYF
>NA|TRBJ1-4|TRBV2|NA
TGTGCCAGCAAAGTTGAGGTTAATGAAAAACTGTTTTTT
CASKVEVNEKLFF
>TRBD2|TRBJ2-1|TRBV11-2|NA
TGTGCCAGCAGCCGATTTCCACTAGCGGGTTCCAATGAGCAGTTCTTC
CASSRFPLAGSNEQFF
>TRBD1|TRBJ1-2|TRBV18|NA
TGTGCCAGCTCACCGAACCCGGGACAGGGGTATGGCTACACCTTC
CASSPNPGQGYGYTF
>NA|TRBJ2-2|TRBV29-1|NA
TGCAGCGGAGGTTCTGCAGGAGGCGCCTCCGGGGAGCTGTTTTTT
CSGGSAGGASGELFF
>TRBD1|TRBJ2-5|TRBV5-1|NA
TGCGCCAGCAGCTGGAACGACAGGGGGGAGACCCAGTACTTC
CASSWNDRGETQYF
>NA|TRBJ2-7|TRBV6-5|NA
TGTGCCAGCAGCCGAAGGACAGCTTCCTACGAGCAGTACTTC
CASSRRTASYEQYF
>TRBD2|TRBJ2-1|TRBV9|NA
TGTGCCAGCAGCGCCCCGGGGGGGTACAATGAGCAGTTCTTC
CASSAPGGYNEQFF
>NA|TRBJ2-3|TRBV6-1|NA
TGTGCCAGCATCCTAGACCGCACAGATACGCAGTATTTT
CASILDRTDTQYF
>NA|TRBJ2-7|TRBV28|once
TGTGCCAGCAACGCAGGGTCCTACGAGCAGTACTTC
CASNAGSYEQYF
>NA|TRBJ1-1|TRBV25-1|NA
TGTGCCTCTCTGAGGAACACTGAAGCTTTCTTT
CASLRNTEAFF
>TRBD2|TRBJ2-7|TRBV27|NA
TGTGCCAGCCGGTTCAGGCTAGCGGGGGAGCAGACCTACGAGCAGTACTTC
CASRFRLAGEQTYEQYF
>NA|TRBJ1-2|TRBV7-2|NA
TGTGCCAGCAGCCCTATGGTAGCCAGCCCAGGAGCGGGTGGCTACACCTTC
CASSPMVASPGAGGYTF
>NA|TRBJ2-1|TRBV20-1|NA
TGCAGTGCTGGGGCCCTGATCTTC
CSAGALIF
>NA|TRBJ1-4|TRBV4-1|NA
TGCGCCAGTTCAGGGGCCCGACGTCGTGAAAAACTGTTTTTT
CASSGARRREKLFF
>TRBD1|TRBJ2-7|TRBV7-8|NA
TGTGCCAGCAACGAGGACAGGGTGAGAGTTTACGAGCAGTACTTC
CASNEDRVRVYEQYF
>NA|TRBJ2-5|TRBV7-9|once
TGTGCCAGCAGCTTACAGTCGGAGACCCAGTACTTC
CASSLQSETQYF
>NA|TRBJ1-1|TRBV6-5|NA
TGTGCCAGCAGCCCGTCAACAGAGAACACTGAAGCTTTCTTT
CASSPSTENTEAFF
>NA|TRBJ2-1|TRBV19|NA
TGTGCCAGTTTGGACAATCAAGTTCACTCCTACAATGAGCAGTTCTTC
CASLDNQVHSYNEQFF
>NA|TRBJ2-5|TRBV7-7|NA
TGTGCTAGCAGCTCTACAGGGTACGAGACCCAGTACTTC
CASSSTGYETQYF
>TRBD1|TRBJ2-6|TRBV6-4|NA
TGTGCCAGCAGTGACTGGGGACAGGGGGCTCATACTGGGGCCAACGTCCTGACTTTC
CASSDWGQGAHTGANVLTF
>NA|TRBJ2-2|TRBV7-3|NA
TGTGCCAGCTCCCACACAGATCCTAAGAACACCGGGGAGCTGTTTTTT
CASSHTDPKNTGELFF
>NA|TRBJ1-5|TRBV11-2|NA
TGTGCCAGCAGCTCCTCAGGGGCCCCCAATCAGCCCCAGCATTTT
CASSSSGAPNQPQHF
>TRBD2|TRBJ2-3|TRBV28|NA
TGTGCCAGCAGTGACAGACTAGCCGAAATCCGCAGAGGGACAGATACGCAGTATTTT
CASSDRLAEIRRGTDTQYF
>TRBD1|TRBJ1-1|TRBV5-4|NA
TGTGCCAGCAGCTTAGGAATGATGGGACAGATGAACACTGAAGCTTTCTTT
CASSLGMMGQMNTEAFF
>NA|TRBJ2-7|TRBV5-1|once
TGCGCCAGCAGCTTGGCCTCGGGTCCTTCTTCCTACGAGCAGTACTTC
CASSLASGPSSYEQYF
>NA|TRBJ2-5|TRBV18|NA
TGTGCCAGCTCACCTCCCGGGACTCGGGGGGCAGAGACCCAGTACTTC
CASSPPGTRGAETQYF